This entry lists 28 T cell receptor beta chains sequenced from one sample in a study of Ad26.COV2.S vaccination and SARS-CoV-2 variants. The treatment is: over 15 received Ad26.COV2.S at low or high dose, single or two shots; roughly five received placebo; per-sample allocation not given. Following the first vaccine or placebo injection, samples were taken on day 63. Sequencing used immunoSEQ multiplex PCR; TCRdb keeps in-frame clones, though not all of them. The profile shows about 350,000 clones, 75% to 90% of them singletons. Material: peripheral blood, obtained in a trial of Ad26.COV2.S vaccine versus placebo. These receptors all come from a person between 18 and 65 years old who received the Ad26.COV2.S COVID-19 vaccine or a placebo.

The V and J genes are TRBV28 and TRBJ2-7; D is possibly TRBD1 (6 bases). Trimming removed 6 bases at V and 0 bases at J, with 9 bases between. Germline V gives CDR1 MDHEN, CDR2 SYDVKM. The CDR3 contains 13 residues. CDR3 region: CASRGQPSYEQYF. The DNA of the CDR3 is TGTGCCAGCAGAGGACAGCCCTCCTACGAGCAGTACTTC. Variable domain in full (rest from reference TRBV28 and TRBJ2-7): DVKVTQSSRYLVKRTGEKVFLECVQDMDHENMFWYRQDPGLGLRLIYFSYDVKMKEKGDIPEGYSVSREKKERFSLILESASTNQTSMYLCASRGQPSYEQYFGPGTRLTVT.

The CDR3 DNA is TGTGCCAGCAGTTTAGGGAAGAACACTGAAGCTTTCTTT. It translates to CASSLGKNTEAFF. The genes are TRBV27 and TRBJ1-1; no reliable D call. Germline CDR1 is MNHEY and CDR2 is SMNVEV (reference sequence). The CDR3 totals 13 residues. V was trimmed by 2 bases and J by 1 base, leaving 5 bases between them.

The chain uses TRBV12-3 or TRBV12-4 and TRBJ2-7, with 8 bases aligning to TRBD1. J gave up 2 bases and V 8 bases, and 5 bases lay outside the gene matches. The CDR3 totals 13 residues. This CDR3 is CASSQGAPYEQYF. The CDR3 DNA reads as TGTGCCAGCTCCCAGGGGGCCCCCTACGAGCAGTACTTC.

The chain employs TRBV9 and TRBJ1-2, with 11 nucleotides matching TRBD1. Looked up from germline, CDR1 is SGDLS and CDR2 is YYNGEE. The length of the CDR3 is 14 residues. Unmatched junction bases numbered 5, after V lost 4 bases and J lost 6 bases. The CDR3 region has the DNA TGTGCCAGCAGCAACGGACAGGGGGCCGATGGCTACACCTTC. Encoded protein: CASSNGQGADGYTF.

This chain connects TRBV2 to TRBJ1-4, with unresolved D. CDR1 is SNHLY, CDR2 FYNNEI, per germline. CDR3 length equals 15 residues. Trimming took 6 bases from V and 0 from J, leaving 11 bases between them. DNA for the CDR3: TGTGCCAGCAGAATCGGGCTTGCAACTAATGAAAAACTGTTTTTT. It translates to CASRIGLATNEKLFF.

The chain carries TRBV29-1 and TRBJ2-7; 13 nucleotides match TRBD2. The CDR3 runs 14 residues. CDR1 and CDR2 (germline): SQVTM, ANQGSEA. V trimming: 6 bases; J trimming: 5 bases; junction bases outside the gene matches: 7. In nucleotides, the CDR3 is TGCAGCGTCGCACTAGCGGGAGGGCCCCACGAGCAGTACTTC. This sequence encodes CSVALAGGPHEQYF.

Many counts were recorded for this clone. CDR3 amino acids: CAIPRAYGYTF. CDR3 DNA sequence: TGTGCCATCCCCCGCGCCTATGGCTACACCTTC. The chain couples TRBV7-9 to TRBJ1-2; D gene unclear. The CDR3 is made up of 11 amino acids. V was cut by 10 bases and J by 4 bases, with 10 bases left in between. The germline V gene has CDR1 SEHNR and CDR2 FQNEAQ (reference sequence).

The J gene is TRBJ2-7, the V gene TRBV19, with 8 nucleotides matching TRBD1. The CDR3 contains 15 residues. The germline V gene has CDR1 LNHDA and CDR2 SQIVND (reference sequence). The V gene end was trimmed by 3 bases and the J gene end by 4 bases; junction bases not matched to a gene: 8. CDR3: CASSIGSGTGYEQYF. CDR3 DNA sequence: TGTGCCAGTAGTATTGGTTCCGGGACAGGATACGAGCAGTACTTC.

The chain carries TRBV27 and TRBJ2-5; TRBD2 aligns across 12 bases. The trim removed 6 bases at V and 3 bases at J, leaving 5 bases unmatched. The germline V gene encodes CDR1 MNHEY and CDR2 SMNVEV (reference sequence). This CDR3 has 15 residues. DNA of the CDR3: TGTGCCAGCAGCCAACGACTAGCGGGAGAAGAGACCCAGTACTTC. It encodes CASSQRLAGEETQYF.

The chain has TRBV12-5 and TRBJ1-4; D not certain. With 5 bases removed from V and 4 bases from J, the gap between germline ends came to 23 bases. The germline gives CDR1 LGHNT, CDR2 FRNRAP. The CDR3 extends over 18 amino acids. This chain's CDR3 is CASGLRATLKRGNEKLFF. For the CDR3, the DNA is TGTGCTAGTGGTCTCCGGGCCACCCTCAAGCGAGGTAATGAAAAACTGTTTTTT.

This clone was counted a single time. The chain uses TRBV9 and TRBJ1-1; perhaps TRBD1 as D (5 bases). Looked up from germline, CDR1 is SGDLS and CDR2 is YYNGEE. The CDR3 spans 19 residues. Deletions cut 0 bases from V and 0 bases from J, with 21 bases between. The CDR3, as DNA: TGTGCCAGCAGCGTAGCGCCTGGGGCAGGAGGGGCCCTGAACACTGAAGCTTTCTTT. This codes for CASSVAPGAGGALNTEAFF.

The chain carries TRBV6-2 or TRBV6-3 and TRBJ2-4, with 9 bases matching TRBD2. The CDR3 loop spans 17 amino acids. Trimming took 7 bases from V and 1 from J; bases not matched to a gene: 11. Germline CDR1 is MNHEY and CDR2 is SVGEGT. CDR3 sequence (DNA): TGTGCCAGCACCCCAGGCGGGGGGGAAGGGGCCAAAAACATTCAGTACTTC. It is translated as CASTPGGGEGAKNIQYF.

The chain carries TRBV19 and TRBJ1-1, with TRBD1 identical over 8 bases. The CDR3 has 14 amino acids. In germline, CDR1 is LNHDA, CDR2 SQIVND (reference sequence). V was pared by 3 bases and J by 4 bases, with 4 bases of the junction left unmatched. The CDR3 bases are TGTGCCAGTAGTATCATCGGGACAGGCACTGAAGCTTTCTTT. Amino acid sequence: CASSIIGTGTEAFF.

This chain uses TRBV27 with TRBJ1-1, with D possibly being TRBD1 (5 bases). Germline values: CDR1 MNHEY, CDR2 SMNVEV (reference sequence). The CDR3 is 14 residues long. Trimming pared 2 bases from V and 4 bases from J, leaving 11 bases between. The CDR3 DNA reads TGTGCCAGCAGTTTAGCAGGGCTGGGCACTGAAGCTTTCTTT. This sequence encodes CASSLAGLGTEAFF.

V gene TRBV5-4 combines with J gene TRBJ1-2, with D tentatively TRBD1 (5 bases). The V and J ends lost 4 bases and 0 bases respectively, with 10 bases between them. This CDR3 comprises 14 residues. Looked up from germline, CDR1 is SGHNT and CDR2 is YYREEE (reference sequence). The CDR3 DNA is TGTGCCAGCAGCCCGGGGGACCCTAACTATGGCTACACCTTC. This gives the protein CASSPGDPNYGYTF.

This clone has more than one count but fewer than ten. The chain carries TRBV4-1 and TRBJ1-2, with 8 positions matching TRBD1. Trimming removed 0 bases from V and 10 bases from J; junction bases left unmatched: 22. Germline V gives CDR1 MGHRA, CDR2 YSYEKL. The CDR3 is made up of 19 amino acids. This CDR3 reads CASSQDPISVFSGTGPYTF. CDR3 bases: TGCGCCAGCAGCCAAGATCCCATATCGGTATTCTCCGGGACAGGCCCCTACACCTTC.

V gene TRBV4-2 combines with J gene TRBJ1-5, with TRBD1 as a possible D gene (6 bases). Deletions cut 2 bases from V and 7 bases from J, with 9 bases between. Germline CDR1 and CDR2: LGHNA and YNFKEQ. This CDR3 has 13 residues. CDR3 sequence reads: CASSQQGNQPQHF. Here the CDR3 DNA reads TGTGCCAGCAGCCAACAGGGGAACCAGCCCCAGCATTTT.

The chain uses TRBV7-2 and TRBJ1-2, with unresolved D. Germline CDR1 and CDR2: SGHTA and FQGNSA. Trimming cost V 0 bases and J 7 bases, with 9 bases left between them. CDR3 size: 13 residues. CDR3 amino acids: CASSLAGSSGYTF. Written as DNA, the CDR3 is TGTGCCAGCAGCTTAGCAGGGTCTAGTGGCTACACCTTC.

V gene TRBV5-1 combines with J gene TRBJ2-1; D unresolved. Trimming removed 0 bases at V and 6 bases at J, with 7 bases between. CDR3 length: 13 amino acids. Germline CDR1 is SGHRS and CDR2 is YFSETQ. This CDR3 is CASSLDSTNEQFF. DNA for the CDR3: TGCGCCAGCAGCTTGGATTCAACCAATGAGCAGTTCTTC.

Only a few counts were recorded for this clone. The gene calls are TRBV3-1 (or the pseudogene TRBV3-2) and TRBJ1-5; D is uncertain. The CDR3 is made up of 15 amino acids. V lost 1 base to trimming and J lost 2 bases, with 9 bases between them. Germline V gives CDR1 LGHDT, CDR2 YNNKEL (reference sequence). CDR3 sequence (DNA): TGTGCCAGCAGCCAAGGTCTTGAGGGCAATCAGCCCCAGCATTTT. Protein: CASSQGLEGNQPQHF.

The V and J genes are TRBV5-6 and TRBJ2-3, with a tentative D call TRBD2 (5 bases). The germline V gene has CDR1 SGHDT and CDR2 YYEEEE. The germline V and J ends were trimmed by 4 bases and 1 base, with 10 bases remaining between them. CDR3 length equals 14 residues. CDR3 loop: CASSNLAGTDTQYF. CDR3 DNA sequence: TGTGCCAGCAGCAACCTAGCTGGCACAGATACGCAGTATTTT.

The chain is built from TRBV9 and TRBJ2-1, with D maybe TRBD2 (6 bases). CDR3 length equals 15 residues. The V end was cut by 0 bases, the J end by 3 bases, with 10 bases between. Looked up from germline, CDR1 is SGDLS and CDR2 is YYNGEE. CDR3 residues: CASSVVSGLYNEQFF. The CDR3 DNA follows: TGTGCCAGCAGCGTAGTTTCGGGACTCTACAATGAGCAGTTCTTC.

This rearrangement joins TRBV7-6 to TRBJ2-7, with 10 bases lining up with TRBD2. The V segment lost 3 bases and the J segment 4 bases; nucleotides outside the gene matches: 9. The CDR3 length is 16 residues. Germline CDR1 is SGHVS and CDR2 is FNYEAQ. The CDR3 DNA follows: TGTGCCAGCAGCTTGGGGATAGCGGGAGGCGGATACGAGCAGTACTTC. This encodes CASSLGIAGGGYEQYF.

J is TRBJ1-5 and V is TRBV6-5, with 8 bases that match TRBD1. V trimming: 6 bases; J trimming: 9 bases; junction bases outside the gene matches: 10. The germline CDR1 and CDR2 sequences are MNHEY and SVGAGI. This CDR3 has 14 amino acids. CDR3 in amino acids: CASSAVTGVRPQHF. The CDR3 DNA follows: TGTGCCAGCAGCGCTGTGACAGGGGTAAGGCCCCAGCATTTT.

The chain is built from TRBV28 and TRBJ2-7, with TRBD1 matching over 10 bases. Looked up from germline, CDR1 is MDHEN and CDR2 is SYDVKM. Unmatched junction bases numbered 6, after V lost 5 bases and J lost 2 bases. This CDR3 has 15 amino acids. The CDR3 sequence is CASSKPGQGTYEQYF. For the CDR3, the DNA is TGTGCCAGCAGTAAACCGGGACAGGGGACCTACGAGCAGTACTTC.

The chain is built from TRBV14 and TRBJ2-1, with D possibly being TRBD1 (6 bases). Germline loops: CDR1 SGHDN, CDR2 FVKESK. Trimming cost V 1 base and J 9 bases, with 16 bases left between them. This CDR3 is 15 amino acids long. The CDR3 sequence: CASSQGWGQGSEQFF. The CDR3, as DNA: TGTGCCAGCAGCCAAGGGTGGGGCCAGGGGAGTGAGCAGTTCTTC.

The V and J genes are TRBV19 and TRBJ2-7; D possibly uses TRBD1 or TRBD2 (6 bases each). This CDR3 has 15 residues. Germline assignment: CDR1 LNHDA and CDR2 SQIVND (reference sequence). With 3 bases removed from V and 1 base from J, the gap between germline ends came to 13 bases. DNA of the CDR3: TGTGCCAGTAGTATTGGGGGGCTCCTTTCCTACGAGCAGTACTTC. It encodes CASSIGGLLSYEQYF.

The chain has TRBV5-4 and TRBJ1-2; no reliable D call. V lost 0 bases to trimming and J lost 7 bases, with 10 bases between them. The CDR3 covers 13 residues. Germline values: CDR1 SGHNT, CDR2 YYREEE (reference sequence). The CDR3 DNA sequence: TGTGCCAGCAGCTTGGACAGTCCCTTTGGCTACACCTTC. It codes for CASSLDSPFGYTF.